The present entry profiles one T cell receptor beta chain with its context. No antigen is known for it. PCR employed 60 Vbeta and 13 Jbeta primers. Libraries were prepared by immunoSEQ multiplex PCR; TCRdb keeps only in-frame clonotypes and omits some of them. The data contain roughly 160,000 clones, more than 60% of them singletons. The sample is drawn from a study of cytomegalovirus exposure and HLA in healthy donors. Findings and limits, study-wide: Rarity marked most TCR sequences, yet some public TCRs occurred in many donors.

The germline gives CDR1 MNHNS, CDR2 SASEGT. There are 11 residues in the CDR3. The V and J ends lost 5 bases and 6 bases respectively, with 7 bases between them. The sample consisted of PBMCs. The chain uses TRBV6-1 and TRBJ1-1; D not certain. This clonotype was sampled from a middle-aged man in good health and CMV-seronegative. CDR3 residues: CASSPNAEAFF. For the CDR3, the DNA is TGTGCCAGCAGTCCTAACGCTGAAGCTTTCTTT.